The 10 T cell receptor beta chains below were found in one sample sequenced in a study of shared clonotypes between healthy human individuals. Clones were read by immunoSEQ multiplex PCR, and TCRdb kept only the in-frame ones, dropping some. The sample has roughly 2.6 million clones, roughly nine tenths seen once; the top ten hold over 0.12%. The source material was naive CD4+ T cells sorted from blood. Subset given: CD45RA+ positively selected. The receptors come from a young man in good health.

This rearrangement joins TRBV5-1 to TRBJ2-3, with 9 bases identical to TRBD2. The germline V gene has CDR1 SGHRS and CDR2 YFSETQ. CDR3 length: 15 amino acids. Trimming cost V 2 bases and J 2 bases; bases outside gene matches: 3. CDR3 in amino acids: CASSFSGGLTDTQYF. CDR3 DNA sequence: TGCGCCAGCAGCTTTAGCGGGGGCCTCACAGATACGCAGTATTTT.

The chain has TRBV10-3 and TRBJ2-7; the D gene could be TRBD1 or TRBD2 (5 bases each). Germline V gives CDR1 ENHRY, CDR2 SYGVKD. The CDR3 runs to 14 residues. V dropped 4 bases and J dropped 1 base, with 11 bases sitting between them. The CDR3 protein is CAISGGTVSYEQYF. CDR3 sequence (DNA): TGTGCCATCAGTGGGGGGACCGTATCCTACGAGCAGTACTTC.

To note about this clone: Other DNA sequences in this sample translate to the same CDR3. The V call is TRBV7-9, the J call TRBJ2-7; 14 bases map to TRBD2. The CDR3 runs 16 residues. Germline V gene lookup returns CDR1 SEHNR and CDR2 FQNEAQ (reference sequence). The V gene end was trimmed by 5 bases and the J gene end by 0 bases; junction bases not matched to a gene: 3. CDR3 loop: CASSPGLAGDSYEQYF. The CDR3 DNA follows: TGTGCCAGCAGCCCGGGACTAGCGGGGGACTCCTACGAGCAGTACTTC.

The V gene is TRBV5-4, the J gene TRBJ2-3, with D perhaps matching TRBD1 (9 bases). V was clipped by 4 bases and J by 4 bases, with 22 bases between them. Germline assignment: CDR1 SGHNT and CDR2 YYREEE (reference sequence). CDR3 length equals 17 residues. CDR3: CASSITRGGQGADTQYF. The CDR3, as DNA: TGTGCCAGCAGCATCACTCGGGGGGGACAGGGTGCAGATACGCAGTATTTT.

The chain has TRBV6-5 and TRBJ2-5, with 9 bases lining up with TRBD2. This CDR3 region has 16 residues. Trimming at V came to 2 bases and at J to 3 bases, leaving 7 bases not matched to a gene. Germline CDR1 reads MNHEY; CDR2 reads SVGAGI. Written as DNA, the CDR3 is TGTGCCAGCAGTTACGGAGCGGGGGGACAGAAAGAGACCCAGTACTTC. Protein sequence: CASSYGAGGQKETQYF.

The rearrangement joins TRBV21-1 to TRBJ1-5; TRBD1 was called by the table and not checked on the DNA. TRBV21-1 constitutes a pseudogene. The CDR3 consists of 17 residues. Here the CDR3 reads CASSYRDRGKGNQPQHF. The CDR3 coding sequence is TGTGCCAGCAGCTACCGGGACAGGGGGAAAGGGAATCAGCCCCAGCATTTT.

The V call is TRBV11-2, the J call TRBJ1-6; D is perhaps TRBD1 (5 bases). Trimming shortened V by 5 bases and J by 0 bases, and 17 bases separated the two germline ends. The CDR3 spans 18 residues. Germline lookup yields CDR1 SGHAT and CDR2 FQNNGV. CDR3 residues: CASSPRTLRSSYNSPLHF. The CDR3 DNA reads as TGTGCCAGCAGCCCACGGACACTACGGAGCTCCTATAATTCACCCCTCCACTTT. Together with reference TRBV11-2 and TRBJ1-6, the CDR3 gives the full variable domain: EAGVAQSPRYKIIEKRQSVAFWCNPISGHATLYWYQQILGQGPKLLIQFQNNGVVDDSQLPKDRFSAERLKGVDSTLKIQPAKLEDSAVYLCASSPRTLRSSYNSPLHFGNGTRLTVT.

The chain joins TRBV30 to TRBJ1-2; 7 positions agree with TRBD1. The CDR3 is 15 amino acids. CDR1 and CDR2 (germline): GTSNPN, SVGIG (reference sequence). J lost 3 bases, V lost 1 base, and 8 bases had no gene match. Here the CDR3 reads CAWSAGRGPYYGYTF. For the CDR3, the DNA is TGTGCCTGGAGTGCCGGGAGGGGGCCGTACTATGGCTACACCTTC. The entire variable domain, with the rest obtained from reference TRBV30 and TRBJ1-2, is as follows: SQTIHQWPATLVQPVGSPLSLECTVEGTSNPNLYWYRQAAGRGLQLLFYSVGIGQISSEVPQNLSASRPQDRQFILSSKKLLLSDSGFYLCAWSAGRGPYYGYTFGSGTRLTVV.

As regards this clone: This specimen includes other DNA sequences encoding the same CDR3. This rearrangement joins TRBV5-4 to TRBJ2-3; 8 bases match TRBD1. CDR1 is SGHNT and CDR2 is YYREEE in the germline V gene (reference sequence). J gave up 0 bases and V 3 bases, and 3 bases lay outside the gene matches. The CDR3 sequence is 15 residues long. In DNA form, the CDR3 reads TGTGCCAGCAGCTCAAGGACAGGGAGCACAGATACGCAGTATTTT. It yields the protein CASSSRTGSTDTQYF. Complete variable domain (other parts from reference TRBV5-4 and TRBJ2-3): ETGVTQSPTHLIKTRGQQVTLRCSSQSGHNTVSWYQQALGQGPQFIFQYYREEENGRGNFPPRFSGLQFPNYSSELNVNALELDDSALYLCASSSRTGSTDTQYFGPGTRLTVL.

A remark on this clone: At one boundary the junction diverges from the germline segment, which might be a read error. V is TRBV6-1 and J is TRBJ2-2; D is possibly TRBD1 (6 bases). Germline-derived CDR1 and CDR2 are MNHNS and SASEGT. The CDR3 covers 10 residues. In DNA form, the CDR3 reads TGTGCCAGCAGTGGCCCTATCACAGGGTTT. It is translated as CASSGPITGF.